The rows below give T cell receptor beta chains drawn from one sample of a study of CXCR3-negative and CXCR3-positive naive CD8 T cells. TCRdb re-called the 5' RACE reads and shows each CDR3 protein once, DNA omitted. The listing records approximately 100,000 distinct CDR3 sequences. The specimen was naive CXCR3+ CD8+ T cells from blood. These receptors were taken from a human donor in good health. Some clones in this sample may be carry-over from other donors' samples. CDR3s include the opening cysteine and the closing phenylalanine or tryptophan. The order of the fields is V gene, J gene, CDR3 protein.

TRBV29-1	TRBJ2-2	CSVEWVTGELFF
TRBV15	TRBJ2-1	CATSRVSSLAGGPHEQFF
TRBV15	TRBJ2-3	CATSRVGRDTDTQYF
TRBV6-2/TRBV6-3	TRBJ2-1	CASSLPRRWDFEQFF
TRBV27	TRBJ2-2	CASRTRGTTGELFF
TRBV7-2	TRBJ2-1	CASSLVAGGEYNEQFF
TRBV7-2	TRBJ2-1	CASSTERTHEQFF
TRBV7-9	TRBJ2-5	CASSPAGGEETQYF
TRBV10-3	TRBJ2-7	CAIMGGDHEQYF
TRBV5-5	TRBJ2-7	CASSYTGGYEQYF
TRBV28	TRBJ2-1	CASSSFGAGGYNEQFF
TRBV7-8	TRBJ2-1	CASSSRTSGVPEQFF
TRBV7-6	TRBJ2-2	CASRGPTGGLFF
TRBV5-1	TRBJ1-6	CASRQGISYNSPLHF
TRBV4-3	TRBJ2-1	CASQLRGASYNEQFF
TRBV7-8	TRBJ2-7	CASSSVAGNPYYEQYF
TRBV27	TRBJ1-2	CASSSTLLRGVNGYTF
TRBV4-2	TRBJ1-4	CASSKTPEDEKLFF
TRBV7-6	TRBJ2-1	CASSLAIRGGENEQFF
TRBV29-1	TRBJ2-7	CSAGGSGNEQYF
TRBV4-3	TRBJ2-5	CASSQDLLAVQETQYF
TRBV5-5	TRBJ2-1	CASSFQTGTYSYNEQFF
TRBV7-3	TRBJ2-2	CASSSRLYTGELFF